This is a list of T cell receptor beta chains from one sample in a study of cytomegalovirus exposure and HLA in healthy donors. TCRdb's copy holds only in-frame clones and misses some; the assay was immunoSEQ multiplex PCR. With fewer than 150,000 clones in the sample, the ten largest clones hold approximately 2.6%. The specimen sequenced was PBMCs. These receptors all stem from a man aged 40-49 years in good health and CMV-seronegative. CDR3s include the opening cysteine and the closing phenylalanine or tryptophan. Fields, in order: J gene, D gene, V gene, CDR3 protein, CDR3 DNA. The D gene is left open where the match is weak.

J gene: TRBJ1-2
D gene: NA
V gene: TRBV4-3
CDR3 protein: CASSQDHQAPLYGYTF
CDR3 DNA: TGCGCCAGCAGCCAAGATCACCAGGCACCTCTCTATGGCTACACCTTC

J gene: TRBJ1-4
D gene: TRBD1
V gene: TRBV25-1
CDR3 protein: CASSGTTGLNEKLFF
CDR3 DNA: TGTGCCAGCAGTGGCACGACAGGGTTAAATGAAAAACTGTTTTTT

J gene: TRBJ1-3
D gene: TRBD1
V gene: TRBV29-1
CDR3 protein: CSGRQGSSGNTIYF
CDR3 DNA: TGCAGCGGCCGACAGGGGAGCTCTGGAAACACCATATATTTT

J gene: TRBJ2-3
D gene: TRBD2
V gene: TRBV7-2
CDR3 protein: CASSLAPGRGGDTQYF
CDR3 DNA: TGTGCCAGCAGCTTAGCCCCAGGGCGGGGGGGTGATACGCAGTATTTT

J gene: TRBJ1-1
D gene: TRBD1
V gene: TRBV28
CDR3 protein: CASSRFRDSGEAFF
CDR3 DNA: TGTGCCAGCAGCCGATTCCGGGACAGTGGTGAAGCTTTCTTT

J gene: TRBJ2-7
D gene: NA
V gene: TRBV7-6
CDR3 protein: CASSSQPRGSYEQYF
CDR3 DNA: TGTGCCAGCAGCTCCCAACCCAGGGGCTCCTACGAGCAGTACTTC

J gene: TRBJ2-1
D gene: TRBD2
V gene: TRBV2
CDR3 protein: CASREASGDNEQFF
CDR3 DNA: TGTGCCAGCCGGGAGGCTAGCGGTGACAATGAGCAGTTCTTC

J gene: TRBJ2-1
D gene: TRBD2
V gene: TRBV5-8
CDR3 protein: CASSTGLAGYNEQFF
CDR3 DNA: TGTGCCAGCAGCACCGGACTAGCGGGGTACAATGAGCAGTTCTTC

J gene: TRBJ2-5
D gene: TRBD1
V gene: TRBV4-1
CDR3 protein: CASSQDTGDLYQETQYF
CDR3 DNA: TGCGCCAGCAGCCAGGATACAGGGGATTTGTACCAAGAGACCCAGTACTTC

J gene: TRBJ2-7
D gene: TRBD1
V gene: TRBV6-1
CDR3 protein: CASSGGTGYIPSGYEQYF
CDR3 DNA: TGTGCCAGCAGTGGCGGGACAGGGTATATCCCAAGCGGCTACGAGCAGTACTTC

J gene: TRBJ2-7
D gene: NA
V gene: TRBV5-3
CDR3 protein: CARSLSYEQYF
CDR3 DNA: TGTGCCAGAAGTCTATCCTACGAGCAGTACTTC

J gene: TRBJ1-1
D gene: NA
V gene: TRBV9
CDR3 protein: CASSERPRQPNTEAFF
CDR3 DNA: TGTGCCAGCAGCGAGCGCCCCCGGCAGCCTAACACTGAAGCTTTCTTT

J gene: TRBJ2-7
D gene: NA
V gene: TRBV4-3
CDR3 protein: CASSQDLLTAYEQYF
CDR3 DNA: TGCGCCAGCAGCCAAGACTTACTGACAGCCTACGAGCAGTACTTC

J gene: TRBJ1-1
D gene: TRBD1
V gene: TRBV19
CDR3 protein: CASSTRQGLNTEAFF
CDR3 DNA: TGTGCCAGTAGTACCCGACAGGGTTTGAACACTGAAGCTTTCTTT

J gene: TRBJ2-2
D gene: TRBD1
V gene: TRBV5-1
CDR3 protein: CASSLRTGGANGELFF
CDR3 DNA: TGCGCCAGCAGCTTACGGACAGGGGGCGCGAACGGGGAGCTGTTTTTT

J gene: TRBJ1-2
D gene: NA
V gene: TRBV5-1
CDR3 protein: CASSLDPGLEDGYTF
CDR3 DNA: TGCGCCAGCAGCTTGGACCCGGGATTGGAGGATGGCTACACCTTC

J gene: TRBJ1-5
D gene: NA
V gene: TRBV6-4
CDR3 protein: CASSRRGPLHYSNQPQHF
CDR3 DNA: TGTGCCAGCAGTCGTAGGGGCCCACTCCACTATAGCAATCAGCCCCAGCATTTT

J gene: TRBJ2-2
D gene: NA
V gene: TRBV11-3
CDR3 protein: CASSSTGTTNTGELFF
CDR3 DNA: TGTGCCAGCAGCTCGACCGGGACAACGAACACCGGGGAGCTGTTTTTT

J gene: TRBJ1-2
D gene: NA
V gene: TRBV2
CDR3 protein: CASRWDIYGYTF
CDR3 DNA: TGTGCCAGCAGATGGGACATCTATGGCTACACCTTC

J gene: TRBJ1-3
D gene: NA
V gene: TRBV5-4
CDR3 protein: CASSLQGRAGNTIYF
CDR3 DNA: TGTGCCAGCAGCTTACAGGGTAGGGCTGGAAACACCATATATTTT

J gene: TRBJ2-7
D gene: TRBD1
V gene: TRBV5-8
CDR3 protein: CASSSGTGNYEQYF
CDR3 DNA: TGTGCCAGCAGCTCCGGGACAGGAAACTACGAGCAGTACTTC

J gene: TRBJ2-7
D gene: NA
V gene: TRBV5-1
CDR3 protein: CASSVDGSYEQYF
CDR3 DNA: TGCGCCAGCAGCGTGGACGGCTCCTACGAGCAGTACTTC

J gene: TRBJ2-3
D gene: NA
V gene: TRBV21-1
CDR3 protein: CASSPRQGAKFTDTQYF
CDR3 DNA: TGTGCCAGCAGCCCCCGACAGGGGGCCAAATTCACAGATACGCAGTATTTT

J gene: TRBJ2-5
D gene: TRBD2
V gene: TRBV6-5
CDR3 protein: CASSYGLAGGRETQYF
CDR3 DNA: TGTGCCAGCAGTTACGGGCTAGCGGGGGGGCGGGAGACCCAGTACTTC

J gene: TRBJ2-3
D gene: NA
V gene: TRBV6-5
CDR3 protein: CASGLPTRRDTQYF
CDR3 DNA: TGTGCCAGCGGACTTCCAACTAGACGAGATACGCAGTATTTT

J gene: TRBJ2-5
D gene: TRBD2
V gene: TRBV7-2
CDR3 protein: CASSLTSEVGTQYF
CDR3 DNA: TGTGCCAGCAGCTTGACTAGCGAAGTAGGGACCCAGTACTTC

J gene: TRBJ1-2
D gene: TRBD1
V gene: TRBV20-1
CDR3 protein: CSAKGALGYTF
CDR3 DNA: TGCAGTGCTAAGGGGGCGCTGGGCTACACCTTC

J gene: TRBJ1-1
D gene: NA
V gene: TRBV5-4
CDR3 protein: CASSPRGGNTEAFF
CDR3 DNA: TGTGCCAGCAGCCCAAGGGGCGGTAACACTGAAGCTTTCTTT

J gene: TRBJ2-7
D gene: NA
V gene: TRBV19
CDR3 protein: CASSFLQGNEQYF
CDR3 DNA: TGTGCCAGTAGTTTTTTACAGGGTAACGAGCAGTACTTC

J gene: TRBJ2-3
D gene: NA
V gene: TRBV12-5
CDR3 protein: CASGLVVGREIADTQYF
CDR3 DNA: TGTGCTAGTGGTTTGGTAGTGGGGAGAGAGATTGCAGATACGCAGTATTTT

J gene: TRBJ1-6
D gene: TRBD1
V gene: TRBV6-5
CDR3 protein: CASSSGGENSPLHF
CDR3 DNA: TGTGCCAGCAGTTCAGGGGGCGAGAATTCACCCCTCCACTTT

J gene: TRBJ2-1
D gene: TRBD1
V gene: TRBV19
CDR3 protein: CASDRGSSYNEQFF
CDR3 DNA: TGTGCCAGCGACAGGGGGAGCTCCTACAATGAGCAGTTCTTC